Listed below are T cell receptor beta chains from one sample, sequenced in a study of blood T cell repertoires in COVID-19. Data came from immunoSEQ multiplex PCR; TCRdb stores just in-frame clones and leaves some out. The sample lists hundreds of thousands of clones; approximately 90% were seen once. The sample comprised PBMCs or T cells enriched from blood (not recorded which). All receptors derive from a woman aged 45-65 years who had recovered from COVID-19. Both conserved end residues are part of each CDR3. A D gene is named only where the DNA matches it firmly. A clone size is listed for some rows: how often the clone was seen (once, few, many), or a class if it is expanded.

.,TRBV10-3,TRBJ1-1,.,CAISKSTGNTEAFF,TGTGCCATCAGTAAATCTACAGGGAACACTGAAGCTTTCTTT
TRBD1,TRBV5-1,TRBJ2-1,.,CASGRTGNYNEQFF,TGCGCCAGCGGACGGACAGGGAACTACAATGAGCAGTTCTTC
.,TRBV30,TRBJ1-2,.,CAWIRGRDYGYTF,TGTGCCTGGATACGAGGGCGCGACTATGGCTACACCTTC
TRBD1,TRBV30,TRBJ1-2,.,CAWSGGTVNYGYTF,TGTGCCTGGAGTGGGGGGACAGTCAACTATGGCTACACCTTC
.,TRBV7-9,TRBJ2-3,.,CASSLDAQATQYF,TGTGCCAGCAGCTTAGATGCCCAGGCTACGCAGTATTTT
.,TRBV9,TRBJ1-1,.,CASSLRTGGTEAFF,TGTGCCAGCAGCTTAAGGACGGGGGGCACTGAAGCTTTCTTT
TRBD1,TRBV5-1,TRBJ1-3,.,CASSDWTGFDNTIYF,TGCGCCAGCAGCGACTGGACAGGGTTTGATAACACCATATATTTT
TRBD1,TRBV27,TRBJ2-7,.,CASSLSRTGGFEQYF,TGTGCCAGCAGTTTAAGTCGGACAGGGGGGTTCGAGCAGTACTTC
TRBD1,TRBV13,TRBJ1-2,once,CASSLAGTGLEGYTF,TGTGCCAGCAGCCTCGCCGGGACAGGGCTGGAAGGCTACACCTTC
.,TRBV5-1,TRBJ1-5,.,CASSLAGSSNQPQHF,TGCGCCAGCAGCTTGGCCGGGTCGAGCAATCAGCCCCAGCATTTT
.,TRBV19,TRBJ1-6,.,CASSRGGVNSPLHF,TGTGCCAGTAGCAGAGGGGGAGTAAATTCACCCCTCCACTTT
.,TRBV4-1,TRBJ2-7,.,CASSQDPGGLYEQYF,TGCGCCAGCAGCCAAGATCCGGGGGGCCTCTACGAGCAGTACTTC
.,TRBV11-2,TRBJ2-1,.,CASSLDSGRVREQFF,TGTGCCAGCAGCTTAGATTCCGGTCGGGTTCGTGAGCAGTTCTTC
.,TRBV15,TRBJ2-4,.,CATSSFHYAESESKNIQYF,TGTGCCACCAGCAGCTTTCACTACGCTGAATCAGAGTCCAAAAACATTCAGTACTTC
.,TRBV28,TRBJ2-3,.,CASSLSVNTQYF,TGTGCCAGCAGTTTATCGGTAAATACGCAGTATTTT
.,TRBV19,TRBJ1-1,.,CASSIYLDRFQEAFF,TGTGCCAGTAGTATTTATTTGGACAGATTTCAAGAAGCTTTCTTT